The 23 T cell receptor beta chains below come from one sample, sequenced in a study of T cell clonality in common variable immunodeficiency. Study results and caveats: Common variable immunodeficiency TCR beta sequences reportedly had fewer deletions and N-nucleotide insertions.

This table comes from immunoSEQ multiplex PCR, and its TCRdb copy is limited to in-frame clones, with some not included. The sample presents around 19,000 clones, none singletons. Their antigen targets remain unknown. The sequenced sample was peripheral blood mononuclear cells. Receptors originate from a human donor with common variable immunodeficiency.

To note about this clone: Its ends do not fully match the called genes, so a read error is possible. The CDR3 is cut off 3 residues early in the read; its end comes from the germline J gene. The chain recombines TRBV30 with TRBJ2-4; 9 bases align to TRBD1. The germline gives CDR1 GTSNPN, CDR2 SVGIG (reference sequence). This CDR3 has 14 amino acids. The DNA read from the CDR3 is TGTGCCTGGCACCGGGACAGGGAGAAAAGCATT. Protein: CAWHRDREKSI. In full, the CDR3 reads CAWHRDREKSIQYF. The whole variable domain, filled in from reference TRBV30 and TRBJ2-4, reads SQTIHQWPATLVQPVGSPLSLECTVEGTSNPNLYWYRQAAGRGLQLLFYSVGIGQISSEVPQNLSASRPQDRQFILSSKKLLLSDSGFYLCAWHRDREKSIQYFGAGTRLSVL.

This clone was observed many times. The CDR3 is cut off 3 residues early in the read; its end comes from the germline J gene. V usage is TRBV2 and J usage is TRBJ2-3; 7 positions match TRBD2. V gave up 5 bases and J gave up 2 bases; unmatched junction bases: 4. The germline CDR1 and CDR2 sequences are SNHLY and FYNNEI. This CDR3 is 14 amino acids long. CDR3 DNA (partial): TGTGCCAGCAGTCGCCGGGACTACACAGATACG. It codes for CASSRRDYTDT. The entire CDR3 protein reads CASSRRDYTDTQYF.

Notes on this clone: The CDR3 end is not reached by the read, which stops 3 residues before it; the germline J gene fills it in. The rearrangement joins TRBV6-1 to TRBJ1-6; 8 bases fit TRBD1. The V and J ends lost 3 bases and 9 bases, in that order; junction bases with no gene match: 10. Germline-derived CDR1 and CDR2 are MNHNS and SASEGT. CDR3 size: 16 residues. CDR3: CASSETGAGVSSPLHF. The CDR3 bases that were read are TGTGCCAGCAGTGAGACAGGGGCGGGGGTATCTTCACCC.

This clone was counted a few times. The read ends 3 residues before the CDR3 terminus; that terminus is restored from the germline J gene. The chain employs TRBV19 and TRBJ2-1; weak D call: TRBD2 (6 bases). The CDR3 is 15 amino acids. The germline V gene encodes CDR1 LNHDA and CDR2 SQIVND (reference sequence). The ends were cut back, 3 bases at V and 2 bases at J, with 11 bases in the middle. CDR3 DNA (partial): TGTGCCAGTAGTATCGGGGGAGACGCCTACAATGAG. This encodes CASSIGGDAYNE. The whole CDR3 sequence is CASSIGGDAYNEQFF.

This clone was counted between two and nine times. From the germline J gene comes the end of the CDR3, since the read stops 3 residues before it. The chain has TRBV19 and TRBJ2-5, with 7 nucleotides matching TRBD1. CDR1 LNHDA and CDR2 SQIVND come from the germline V gene (reference sequence). This CDR3 has 13 amino acids. Trimming removed 4 bases from V and 5 bases from J; junction bases left unmatched: 4. The CDR3 sequence: CASSTNRGETQYF. CDR3 DNA (partial): TGTGCCAGTAGTACCAACAGGGGTGAGACC.

This clone was recorded many times. CDR3 protein: CSARQLATSNEQFF. The sequenced CDR3 bases are TGCAGTGCTAGGCAACTAGCAACCTCCAATGAG. The gene calls are TRBV20-1 and TRBJ2-1; weak D call: TRBD2 (6 bases). The DNA ends 3 residues before the CDR3 does, and the rest of the CDR3 is filled in from the germline J gene. V dropped 3 bases and J dropped 6 bases, with 15 bases sitting between them. CDR3 length: 14 amino acids. CDR1 DFQATT and CDR2 SNEGSKA come from the germline V gene (reference sequence).

In its sample, this clone was seen many times. The read gets to within 3 residues of the CDR3 end, and the germline J gene fills in the rest. This chain uses TRBV12-3 or TRBV12-4 with TRBJ2-7; 7 bases agree with TRBD1. V dropped 2 bases and J dropped 0; count of bases not matched to a gene: 7. This CDR3 is built from 16 residues. The CDR3 bases that were read are TGTGCCAGCAGTTTAAGACAGGGATATTCCTCCTACGAG. Translating it yields CASSLRQGYSSYE. The whole CDR3 reads CASSLRQGYSSYEQYF.

Concerning this clone itself: The read finishes 3 residues shy of the CDR3 end, and the germline J gene is used to complete it. The rearrangement uses TRBV7-2 and TRBJ2-3; 12 bases match TRBD2. The V and J ends lost 10 bases and 2 bases, in that order; junction bases with no gene match: 7. The germline CDR1 and CDR2 sequences are SGHTA and FQGNSA. CDR3 size: 15 residues. The part of the CDR3 DNA that was read is TGTGCCAACTCACGGACTAGCGGGACCACAGATACG. This translates into CANSRTSGTTDT. The entire CDR3 protein is CANSRTSGTTDTQYF.

This clone showed up just a few times. The CDR3 end falls 3 residues outside the read, so it is completed with the germline J gene. V gene TRBV7-9 combines with J gene TRBJ2-2; D not resolved. CDR3 size: 14 residues. With 2 bases removed from V and 6 bases from J, the gap between germline ends came to 10 bases. Germline V gene data show CDR1 as SEHNR and CDR2 as FQNEAQ (reference sequence). Partial CDR3 DNA: TGTGCCAGCAGCTTACAGGAAAGGGCCGGGGAG. Encoded protein: CASSLQERAGE. The CDR3 reads in full as CASSLQERAGELFF.

On this clone: The CDR3 end falls 3 residues outside the read, so it is completed with the germline J gene. The J gene is TRBJ2-5, the V gene TRBV2; a weak D match, TRBD1 (5 bases). The germline V and J ends were trimmed by 7 bases and 1 base, with 13 bases remaining between them. Germline V gene lookup returns CDR1 SNHLY and CDR2 FYNNEI. This CDR3 spans 14 amino acids. The chain's CDR3 is CASTELTAQETQYF. Incomplete CDR3 DNA: TGTGCCAGCACCGAACTGACAGCCCAAGAGACC.

This clone was picked up many times. The read halts 3 residues ahead of the CDR3 end, with the missing end drawn from the germline J gene. The chain is built from TRBV7-2 and TRBJ1-6; 10 positions agree with TRBD1. The germline V gene has CDR1 SGHTA and CDR2 FQGNSA. CDR3 length: 14 amino acids. CDR3 DNA, as far as it was read: TGTGCCAGCTGCTGGACAGGGGGTGAGTCCCCC. Translating gives CASCWTGGESP. The full CDR3 is CASCWTGGESPLHF.

Incomplete CDR3 DNA: TGTGCCAGCAGACCGCCAGGGGAATCCTACGAG. Translating it yields CASRPPGESYE. The CDR3 in its entirety is CASRPPGESYEQYF. The chain is built from TRBV6-2 or TRBV6-3 and TRBJ2-7, with D perhaps TRBD1 (6 bases). The read terminates 3 residues before the CDR3 end, so the remaining end is supplied by the germline J gene. The germline V gene has CDR1 MNHEY and CDR2 SVGEGT. Trimming stripped 6 bases from V and 1 base from J, with 13 bases between. This CDR3 contains 14 residues.

A remark on this clone: The read stops 3 residues short of the end of the CDR3; the missing end is completed from the germline J gene. The rearrangement links TRBV2 to TRBJ1-6; 7 bases match TRBD1. The germline V gene has CDR1 SNHLY and CDR2 FYNNEI. The CDR3 extends over 13 amino acids. Germline trimming cut 4 bases from V and 7 bases from J; bases unmatched to any gene: 1. Partial CDR3 DNA: TGTGCCAGCAGTGGGGACAGCAATTCACCC. Translated, it gives CASSGDSNSP. The entire CDR3 reads CASSGDSNSPLHF.

This clone was seen repeatedly, ten times or more. The missing CDR3 end, 3 residues past where the read stops, is filled in from the germline J gene. The J gene is TRBJ1-2, the V gene TRBV6-2 or TRBV6-3; no clear D. The CDR3 spans 15 residues. CDR1 is MNHEY and CDR2 is SVGEGT in the germline V gene. Trimming shortened V by 4 bases and J by 5 bases, and 17 bases separated the two germline ends. CDR3 loop: CASSFSTQLGYGYTF. CDR3 bases read: TGTGCCAGCAGTTTTTCGACCCAGCTCGGGTATGGC.

Concerning this clone: The CDR3 extends 3 residues past the end of the read, so its final part is completed from the germline J gene. This sequence joins TRBV29-1 and TRBJ2-5; D possibly uses TRBD1 or TRBD2 (5 bases each). Trimming removed 3 bases from V and 4 bases from J, with 12 bases in between. Germline CDR1 SQVTM, CDR2 ANQGSEA. The CDR3 runs 13 residues. The sequenced part of the CDR3 DNA is TGCAGCGTTGACGAGGGGCGCCGAGAGACC. Its translation is CSVDEGRRET. The whole CDR3 protein is CSVDEGRRETQYF.

A few counts support this clone. The read halts 3 residues ahead of the CDR3 end, with the missing end drawn from the germline J gene. V is TRBV2 and J is TRBJ2-7; 14 nucleotides line up with TRBD2. Looked up from germline, CDR1 is SNHLY and CDR2 is FYNNEI. After removal of 5 bases from V and 0 bases from J, the junction contained 3 bases not matched to a gene. This CDR3 is built from 16 residues. This CDR3 reads CASSKGLAGGSYEQYF. CDR3 bases read: TGTGCCAGCAGTAAAGGACTAGCGGGAGGCTCCTACGAG.

This clone has a count of ten or more. Sequencing ends 3 residues short of the CDR3 end; the germline J gene provides the rest. The rearrangement uses TRBV7-3 and TRBJ2-1, with 9 bases identical to TRBD2. The CDR3 spans 15 residues. Germline V gene lookup returns CDR1 SGHTA and CDR2 FQGTGA. V was pared by 2 bases and J by 8 bases, with 7 bases of the junction left unmatched. The covered CDR3 bases are TGTGCCAGCAGCTTATTGGGACTAGCTTATGATGAG. It translates to CASSLLGLAYDE. The entire CDR3 sequence reads CASSLLGLAYDEQFF.

This clone was counted many times. The missing CDR3 end, 3 residues past where the read stops, is filled in from the germline J gene. The chain uses TRBV19 and TRBJ2-5, with 8 bases fitting TRBD2. Germline V gene data show CDR1 as LNHDA and CDR2 as SQIVND (reference sequence). V lost 11 bases to trimming and J lost 1 base; unmatched junction nucleotides: 9. This CDR3 is built from 14 residues. The sequenced part of the CDR3 DNA is TGTGCCCCCCGGGGGGGCAGGACCCAAGAGACC. It translates to CAPRGGRTQET. The whole CDR3 region reads CAPRGGRTQETQYF.

Ten or more counts support this clone. The CDR3 goes on 3 residues after the read ends, and that part is filled in from the germline J gene. This rearrangement joins TRBV18 to TRBJ1-1, with TRBD1 identical over 7 bases. Germline V CDR1 and CDR2: KGHSH, LQKENI. This CDR3 has 14 amino acids. V lost 3 bases, J lost 1 base, and 2 bases stayed unmatched. The CDR3 reads CASSPGQTNTEAFF. The CDR3 bases that were read are TGTGCCAGCTCACCGGGACAGACGAACACTGAA.

In this sample, this clone turned up a few times. The CDR3 goes on 3 residues after the read ends, and that part is filled in from the germline J gene. The chain combines TRBV7-9 with TRBJ2-3, with D maybe TRBD2 (6 bases). The CDR3 spans 14 residues. The V gene's germline CDR1 is SEHNR and CDR2 FQNEAQ (reference sequence). V was trimmed by 5 bases and J by 3 bases, leaving 12 bases between them. CDR3 protein: CASSLRRGTDTQYF. The CDR3 DNA, read in part, is TGTGCCAGCAGCCTTAGGCGGGGAACAGATACG.

A note on this clone: The read terminates 3 residues before the CDR3 end, so the remaining end is supplied by the germline J gene. The chain couples TRBV5-1 to TRBJ1-1; D is possibly TRBD1 (5 bases). The CDR3 totals 13 residues. CDR1 and CDR2 (germline): SGHRS, YFSETQ. V was clipped by 5 bases and J by 5 bases, with 13 bases between them. CDR3 bases read: TGCGCCAGCAGGTTCAGGGAGAGGACTGAA. Translating it yields CASRFRERTE. The CDR3 reads in full as CASRFRERTEAFF.

As to this clone: The missing CDR3 end, 3 residues past where the read stops, is filled in from the germline J gene. J is TRBJ1-2 and V is TRBV7-2, with TRBD1 identical over 7 bases. CDR3 length: 14 amino acids. Germline V gene lookup returns CDR1 SGHTA and CDR2 FQGNSA. V lost 2 bases to trimming and J lost 7 bases; unmatched junction nucleotides: 7. CDR3 amino acids: CASSLLEQGLGYTF. Partial CDR3 DNA: TGTGCCAGCAGCTTACTCGAACAGGGGCTTGGC.

This clone has just a few counts. The read terminates 3 residues ahead of where the CDR3 ends, so the germline J gene completes it. This chain links TRBV6-1 with TRBJ1-5, with 7 bases matching TRBD1. J lost 0 bases, V lost 2 bases, and 7 bases had no gene match. This CDR3 is 17 amino acids long. The germline CDR1 and CDR2 sequences are MNHNS and SASEGT. CDR3 loop: CASSEFPTGYSNQPQHF. CDR3 DNA, as far as it was read: TGTGCCAGCAGTGAATTCCCGACAGGGTATAGCAATCAGCCC.